The clone carrying this T cell receptor beta chain was recorded only once. Its specificity is not known. Donors each had at least one pre-ART PBMC sample and at least two post-ART ones. This record comes from a study of long-term antiretroviral therapy in people with HIV. Findings and limits, study-wide: The ART regimens used between the mid-2000s and the late 2010s may be less effective than current ones.

Running of the v3.0 immunoSEQ assay took place at survey level. Some clones are missing from TCRdb's copy, which holds only in-frame ones; the method was immunoSEQ multiplex PCR. The table includes some 18,000 clones, more than 80% detected once. Trimming cost V 2 bases and J 2 bases; bases outside gene matches: 4. Germline V gene sequence: CDR1 SQVTM, CDR2 ANQGSEA. The CDR3 has 16 amino acids. The TCR was taken from a woman under 30 with HIV. The chain joins TRBV29-1 to TRBJ2-3; 13 bases line up with TRBD2. The source was unsorted PBMCs, collected 0.6 years after starting antiretroviral therapy. The CDR3 coding sequence is TGCAGCGTTGAACTTGGGACTAGCGGGGCCACAGATACGCAGTATTTT. Its translation: CSVELGTSGATDTQYF.